This TCR beta chain was sequenced during a study of blood T cell repertoires in COVID-19. Overall study: Sample material is recorded as cDNA or gDNA derived from T cells, B-cell-depleted T cells, or PBMCs.

The CDR3 is 16 amino acids. In germline, CDR1 is SGHRS, CDR2 YFSETQ. V trimming: 2 bases; J trimming: 0 bases; junction bases outside the gene matches: 6. Generated by immunoSEQ multiplex PCR, the TCRdb table keeps only in-frame clones and is missing some. Among roughly 250,000 clones, approximately 80% were seen once, and the ten largest hold 4.5% to 5%. Material: peripheral blood. The receptor was derived from a woman older than 75 with active or convalescent COVID-19. The V and J genes are TRBV5-1 and TRBJ2-7; 9 bases align to TRBD1. The CDR3 DNA follows: TGCGCCAGCAGCTTACCAACAGGGGGCAACTCCTACGAGCAGTACTTC. It encodes CASSLPTGGNSYEQYF.